The 31 T cell receptor beta chains below were found in one sample sequenced in a study of T cell repertoires in cytomegalovirus infection. TCRdb processed the reads anew with MiXCR; each CDR3 protein has one entry. Of 250,000 to 300,000 distinct CDR3 sequences listed, about 25% were seen once; the top ten hold roughly 14%. Sequenced sample: PBMCs. These receptors came from a human donor in good health (CMV status not recorded). Some clones in this sample may be carry-over from other donors' samples.

The chain carries TRBV20-1 and TRBJ2-2, with D perhaps TRBD1 (6 bases). This CDR3 has 11 amino acids. Germline V gene sequence: CDR1 DFQATT, CDR2 SNEGSKA (reference sequence). V was clipped by 5 bases and J by 7 bases, with 8 bases between them. Here the CDR3 DNA reads TGCAGTGCTTCAGGGGTCGGGGAGCTGTTTTTT. Translating gives CSASGVGELFF.

J is TRBJ2-1 and V is TRBV12-5; possible D gene TRBD2, 5 bases. Germline-derived CDR1 and CDR2 are LGHNT and FRNRAP. Between the trimmed V and J ends, which lost 6 bases and 9 bases, there was a span of 18 bases. The CDR3 length is 14 residues. Written as DNA, the CDR3 is TGTGCTAGTGGGCCGACTAATATTGTGAGTGAGCAGTTCTTC. Amino acid sequence: CASGPTNIVSEQFF.

The rearrangement links TRBV28 to TRBJ1-2, with D hard to call. The germline CDR1 and CDR2 sequences are MDHEN and SYDVKM. There are 13 residues in the CDR3. Trimming took 7 bases from V and 4 from J, leaving 13 bases between them. The CDR3 DNA follows: TGTGCCAGCACCCCACGGGCAGCCTATGGCTACACCTTC. Encoded protein: CASTPRAAYGYTF.

The chain carries TRBV5-4 and TRBJ2-1; no reliable D call. CDR1 is SGHNT, CDR2 YYREEE, per germline (reference sequence). The V and J ends lost 3 bases and 0 bases respectively, with 10 bases between them. This CDR3 region has 15 residues. CDR3 residues: CASSSPTISYNEQFF. In DNA, the CDR3 is TGTGCCAGCAGCTCCCCAACCATCTCCTACAATGAGCAGTTCTTC. Full variable domain (remainder filled in from reference TRBV5-4 and TRBJ2-1): ETGVTQSPTHLIKTRGQQVTLRCSSQSGHNTVSWYQQALGQGPQFIFQYYREEENGRGNFPPRFSGLQFPNYSSELNVNALELDDSALYLCASSSPTISYNEQFFGPGTRLTVL.

This clonotype was observed a handful of times. The genes are TRBV28 and TRBJ1-2; D is unclear. Germline V lookup: CDR1 MDHEN, CDR2 SYDVKM. CDR3 size: 13 residues. V lost 7 bases and J 4 bases, leaving 13 bases between the germline ends. In DNA, the CDR3 is TGTGCCAGCATCGGGAGAGAACTCTATGGCTACACCTTC. This codes for CASIGRELYGYTF.

This clonotype appeared many times. The V call is TRBV7-6, the J call TRBJ2-3, with a possible D match to TRBD2 (6 bases). Germline CDR1 SGHVS, CDR2 FNYEAQ. The CDR3 totals 15 residues. Trimming stripped 1 base from V and 4 bases from J, with 12 bases between. CDR3 DNA: TGTGCCAGCAGCTTAGATCCGGGAGCTCCAGATACGCAGTATTTT. Its translation is CASSLDPGAPDTQYF.

The rearrangement joins TRBV6-1 to TRBJ2-1, with 7 bases fitting TRBD1. V was pared by 5 bases and J by 6 bases, with 7 bases of the junction left unmatched. The CDR3 runs to 14 residues. The germline gives CDR1 MNHNS, CDR2 SASEGT. The CDR3 sequence is CASSYSTGFNEQFF. In nucleotides, the CDR3 is TGTGCCAGCAGTTACTCGACAGGGTTCAATGAGCAGTTCTTC.

V usage is TRBV28 and J usage is TRBJ2-1, with 7 bases fitting TRBD2. V was pared by 7 bases and J by 1 base, with 10 bases of the junction left unmatched. The germline CDR1 and CDR2 sequences are MDHEN and SYDVKM. The length of the CDR3 is 16 residues. The CDR3 bases are TGTGCCAGCACCCCCGGCGGGGGAAGATCCTACAATGAGCAGTTCTTC. Translating gives CASTPGGGRSYNEQFF.

The sample holds many counts of this clonotype. The chain combines TRBV7-2 with TRBJ2-7; possibly TRBD1 for D (5 bases). Germline assignment: CDR1 SGHTA and CDR2 FQGNSA. The CDR3 totals 14 residues. V was pared by 7 bases and J by 4 bases, with 17 bases between. Here the CDR3 DNA reads TGTGCCAGCACCGCAGGCAGGGCCAATTACGAGCAGTACTTC. Translation gives CASTAGRANYEQYF.

In its sample, this clonotype was seen a few times. V and J are TRBV4-1 and TRBJ2-2; TRBD2 aligns across 8 bases. CDR3 length: 14 amino acids. V was clipped by 6 bases and J by 2 bases; unmatched bases: 2. The V gene's germline CDR1 is MGHRA and CDR2 YSYEKL. The CDR3 nucleotides are TGCGCCAGCAGTAGCGGGACAAACACCGGGGAGCTGTTTTTT. The encoded protein is CASSSGTNTGELFF.

The rearrangement uses TRBV18 and TRBJ2-1; maybe TRBD2 (5 bases). Trimming took off 3 bases at V and 5 bases at J, with 14 bases between the two ends. The germline V gene has CDR1 KGHSH and CDR2 LQKENI. CDR3 length: 15 amino acids. CDR3 residues: CASSPVAGGDNEQFF. The CDR3 DNA follows: TGTGCCAGCTCACCGGTAGCTGGAGGTGACAATGAGCAGTTCTTC.

The chain has TRBV24-1 and TRBJ2-1, with 12 bases aligning to TRBD2. The CDR3 consists of 19 residues. Trimming took 4 bases from V and 3 from J; bases not matched to a gene: 12. The germline V gene has CDR1 KGHDR and CDR2 SFDVKD. The CDR3 nucleotides read TGTGCCACCAGTGACCCTAGCGGGGGGGCCGGGGGCAGCTACAATGAGCAGTTCTTC. Residues: CATSDPSGGAGGSYNEQFF.

This clonotype was recorded a few times. V and J are TRBV7-9 and TRBJ2-1, with a possible D match to TRBD2 (5 bases). The V end lost 11 bases, the J end lost 0 bases, and 14 bases lay between the germline ends. The CDR3 consists of 14 residues. Looked up from germline, CDR1 is SEHNR and CDR2 is FQNEAQ (reference sequence). The CDR3 protein is CAVRSGPSYNEQFF. CDR3 coding DNA: TGTGCCGTTAGAAGCGGACCCTCCTACAATGAGCAGTTCTTC.

This clonotype was counted a few times. This chain joins TRBV7-2 and TRBJ1-2; possibly TRBD1 for D (5 bases). Germline V lookup: CDR1 SGHTA, CDR2 FQGNSA. Trimming took 1 base from V and 1 from J, leaving 13 bases between them. This CDR3 is built from 16 residues. The CDR3 coding sequence is TGTGCCAGCAGCTTAGGGGGCAGGGAGGGTAACTATGGCTACACCTTC. It codes for CASSLGGREGNYGYTF.

Ten or more counts support this clonotype. CDR3 in DNA: TGTGCCAGCAGCTTAGCATCCGACGGCATAGGGGGCTACACCTTC. Protein: CASSLASDGIGGYTF. This chain connects TRBV7-2 to TRBJ1-2; unclear D gene. The germline V and J ends were trimmed by 0 bases and 8 bases, with 16 bases remaining between them. Germline V gene data show CDR1 as SGHTA and CDR2 as FQGNSA. This CDR3 spans 15 amino acids.

This clonotype was recorded many times. This rearrangement joins TRBV6-2 or TRBV6-3 to TRBJ2-7; D might be TRBD1 (5 bases). Trimming stripped 0 bases from V and 3 bases from J, with 6 bases between. The CDR3 is 13 amino acids. The germline V gene has CDR1 MNHEY and CDR2 SVGEGT. CDR3 DNA sequence: TGTGCCAGCAGTTACTCCGACAGCTACGAGCAGTACTTC. Translated, it gives CASSYSDSYEQYF.

The chain couples TRBV14 to TRBJ1-1, with 7 bases matching TRBD1. Unmatched junction bases numbered 8, after V lost 4 bases and J lost 3 bases. Germline CDR1 SGHDN, CDR2 FVKESK. The CDR3 length is 15 residues. CDR3 nucleotides: TGTGCCAGCAGCCTTCGGACAGGTCGAGACACTGAAGCTTTCTTT. Translating it yields CASSLRTGRDTEAFF.

The chain employs TRBV7-2 and TRBJ2-1; 9 positions match TRBD1. The CDR3 consists of 15 residues. Germline CDR1 SGHTA, CDR2 FQGNSA. V lost 6 bases, J lost 4 bases, and 7 bases stayed unmatched. This CDR3 is CASRSGTGTYNEQFF. CDR3 in DNA: TGTGCCAGCAGGTCCGGGACAGGGACTTACAATGAGCAGTTCTTC.

The CDR3 loop is CSVTGAGETQYF. The CDR3, as DNA: TGCAGCGTGACAGGGGCGGGGGAGACCCAGTACTTC. This chain joins TRBV29-1 and TRBJ2-5, with 8 bases lining up with TRBD1. J gave up 5 bases and V 6 bases, and 5 bases lay outside the gene matches. CDR3 length: 12 amino acids. Germline CDR1 and CDR2: SQVTM and ANQGSEA.

The V and J genes are TRBV6-5 and TRBJ1-4, with D maybe TRBD1 (5 bases). Per the germline V gene, CDR1 is MNHEY and CDR2 is SVGAGI. V lost 4 bases and J lost 4, with 13 bases in between. The CDR3 length is 15 residues. The DNA of the CDR3 is TGTGCCAGCAGTTTGTCGGGGACCGTTAATGAAAAACTGTTTTTT. As protein: CASSLSGTVNEKLFF.

V gene TRBV29-1 combines with J gene TRBJ2-1; D is possibly TRBD1 (6 bases). Germline V lookup: CDR1 SQVTM, CDR2 ANQGSEA. Trimming shortened V by 4 bases and J by 4 bases, and 14 bases separated the two germline ends. CDR3 length: 14 amino acids. CDR3 amino acids: CSVVQSQGYNEQFF. The CDR3 coding sequence is TGCAGCGTTGTTCAGAGCCAGGGGTACAATGAGCAGTTCTTC.

This clonotype showed up just once. The chain carries TRBV4-1 and TRBJ1-2; no clear D. The CDR3 has 15 residues. CDR1 MGHRA and CDR2 YSYEKL come from the germline V gene. The V gene lost 1 base and the J gene lost 1 base, with 10 bases spanning the gap. The CDR3 loop is CASSQVVRDNYGYTF. DNA for the CDR3: TGCGCCAGCAGCCAAGTGGTCAGAGATAACTATGGCTACACCTTC.

The chain couples TRBV6-6 to TRBJ2-3; D is possibly TRBD1 (5 bases). Germline CDR1 reads MNHNY; CDR2 reads SVGAGI (reference sequence). V was shortened by 5 bases and J by 4 bases, with 16 bases between the two germline ends. The CDR3 totals 15 residues. The CDR3 region has the DNA TGTGCCAGCAGTGCCGGCAGGGCTGGAGCAGATACGCAGTATTTT. It is translated as CASSAGRAGADTQYF.

This clonotype was detected many times. The chain is built from TRBV7-8 and TRBJ2-2, with 9 bases that match TRBD1. CDR1 is SGHVS, CDR2 FQNEAQ, per germline. The CDR3 has 14 amino acids. With V trimmed by 9 bases and J by 5 bases, 7 bases remained unmatched. This CDR3 is CASIQGAQTGELFF. The CDR3 nucleotides are TGTGCCAGTATACAGGGGGCGCAAACCGGGGAGCTGTTTTTT.

This clonotype was observed a handful of times. This sequence joins TRBV7-9 and TRBJ2-1; 8 bases line up with TRBD2. The germline gives CDR1 SEHNR, CDR2 FQNEAQ (reference sequence). V lost 5 bases, J lost 7 bases, and 10 bases stayed unmatched. There are 15 residues in the CDR3. The CDR3 loop is CASSLGLGSSNEQFF. In DNA form, the CDR3 reads TGTGCCAGCAGCCTGGGACTAGGAAGTTCAAATGAGCAGTTCTTC.

The rearrangement joins TRBV7-2 to TRBJ1-6; D is unresolved. The V gene's germline CDR1 is SGHTA and CDR2 FQGNSA. This CDR3 is 14 amino acids long. Trimming took 2 bases from V and 8 from J, leaving 10 bases between them. This CDR3 is CASSLLNRYSPLHF. The CDR3 nucleotides are TGTGCCAGCAGCTTACTCAATCGGTATTCACCCCTCCACTTT.

This clonotype was seen at least ten times. The rearrangement joins TRBV7-2 to TRBJ2-3, with a weak D call TRBD2 (6 bases). CDR1 is SGHTA, CDR2 FQGNSA, per germline. V was clipped by 4 bases and J by 0 bases, with 11 bases between them. This CDR3 has 15 amino acids. CDR3 sequence: CASSSPGVSTDTQYF. CDR3 bases: TGTGCCAGCAGCTCGCCGGGGGTTAGCACAGATACGCAGTATTTT.

The chain is built from TRBV20-1 and TRBJ2-5; 7 positions agree with TRBD2. The V segment lost 1 base and the J segment 4 bases; nucleotides outside the gene matches: 3. The CDR3 has 13 residues. CDR1 and CDR2 from the germline V gene are DFQATT and SNEGSKA (reference sequence). Here the CDR3 reads CSARAGGRETQYF. As DNA, the CDR3 is TGCAGTGCTAGAGCTGGCGGGAGAGAGACCCAGTACTTC.

This clonotype showed up many times. V gene TRBV6-2 or TRBV6-3 combines with J gene TRBJ1-1; 8 positions match TRBD1. V lost 6 bases and J lost 0; bases outside the gene matches: 6. The CDR3 is made up of 15 amino acids. Germline-derived CDR1 and CDR2 are MNHEY and SVGEGT. The CDR3 loop is CASRSWTGLNTEAFF. Here the CDR3 DNA reads TGTGCCAGCAGGTCATGGACAGGGTTGAACACTGAAGCTTTCTTT.

The rearrangement links TRBV20-1 to TRBJ2-3; 12 bases line up with TRBD2. This CDR3 spans 15 amino acids. Germline values: CDR1 DFQATT, CDR2 SNEGSKA (reference sequence). J gave up 3 bases and V 2 bases, and 3 bases lay outside the gene matches. CDR3: CSARRTSGMTDTQYF. CDR3 DNA sequence: TGCAGTGCTAGACGGACTAGCGGGATGACAGATACGCAGTATTTT.

This clonotype was seen a handful of times. CDR3 loop: CASRPTGADIQYF. The CDR3, as DNA: TGTGCCAGCAGACCGACAGGGGCGGACATTCAGTACTTC. The chain employs TRBV6-2 or TRBV6-3 and TRBJ2-4, with 8 bases lining up with TRBD1. Per germline, CDR1 MNHEY and CDR2 SVGEGT. The CDR3 sequence is 13 residues long. V trimming: 6 bases; J trimming: 8 bases; junction bases outside the gene matches: 6.